The rows below give T cell receptor beta chains drawn from one sample of a study of T cell repertoires in cytomegalovirus infection. TCRdb itself ran the reads through MiXCR, one entry per CDR3 protein. The sample records 300,000 to 450,000 distinct CDR3 sequences, 15% to 20% being singletons. Sequencing input: PBMCs. Receptor source: a human donor in good health (CMV status not recorded). Some clones in this sample may be carry-over from other donors' samples. Both conserved end residues are part of each CDR3. The D gene is left open where the match is weak. Clone size appears in some rows only: once, few, many, or a class for an expanded clone.

size	D	V	J	DNA	CDR3
NA	NA	TRBV6-5	TRBJ1-2	TGTGCCAGCAGTTACTCCCCAGGGACGAGAGATGGCTACACCTTC	CASSYSPGTRDGYTF
NA	TRBD1	TRBV5-4	TRBJ2-7	TGTGCCAGCAGCTCCCCGGGACAGGGGGCCCACGAGCAGTACTTC	CASSSPGQGAHEQYF
few	NA	TRBV6-1	TRBJ2-3	TGTGCCAGCAGTGAAGCGTTGCCGGGAGTGGCAGATACGCAGTATTTT	CASSEALPGVADTQYF
few	TRBD2	TRBV2	TRBJ2-3	TGTGCCAGCAGTGGGCTAGCGGAAGATACGCAGTATTTT	CASSGLAEDTQYF
many	NA	TRBV27	TRBJ2-7	TGTGCCAGCGGACTACAGGGAGCCTACGAGCAGTACTTC	CASGLQGAYEQYF
NA	NA	TRBV10-3	TRBJ1-2	TGTGCCATCATGGACGGCAACTATGGCTACACCTTC	CAIMDGNYGYTF
NA	NA	TRBV5-1	TRBJ2-5	TGCGCCAGCAGCTTGTCGCTATCAGAGACCCAGTACTTC	CASSLSLSETQYF
NA	NA	TRBV4-1	TRBJ2-7	TGCGCCAGCAGCCAAGTTCAGGACTCTACCCGATACGAGCAGTACTTC	CASSQVQDSTRYEQYF
many	TRBD2	TRBV11-2	TRBJ2-3	TGTGCCAGCAGCCCCGGGACTAGGGGCACAGATACGCAGTATTTT	CASSPGTRGTDTQYF
many	NA	TRBV7-2	TRBJ1-1	TGTGCCAGCAGCCTACTCTTCACTGAAGCTTTCTTT	CASSLLFTEAFF
NA	NA	TRBV20-1	TRBJ2-7	TGCAGTGCCCACATCCGCGACTACGAGCAGTACTTC	CSAHIRDYEQYF
few	NA	TRBV15	TRBJ2-3	TGTGCCACCAGCAATCGTCCGGGATTTTTGGAGTATTTT	CATSNRPGFLEYF
NA	NA	TRBV7-9	TRBJ1-1	TGTGCCAGCAGCCGTCCGGTGGAGGAGGCTTTCTTT	CASSRPVEEAFF
few	NA	TRBV20-1	TRBJ1-2	TGCAGTGCCCTAACCCGGGACCCTAACTATGGCTACACCTTC	CSALTRDPNYGYTF
NA	NA	TRBV24-1	TRBJ2-5	TGTGCCACCAGTGAAGGGCCGCAAGAGACCCAGTACTTC	CATSEGPQETQYF
once	TRBD2	TRBV12-3/TRBV12-4	TRBJ2-1	TGTGCCAGCAGTTTAGTGAGCGGGGGGGACAATGAGCAGTTCTTC	CASSLVSGGDNEQFF
NA	TRBD2	TRBV27	TRBJ2-7	TGTGCCAGCAGACTAGCGGGAGCCGGGGGGCAGTACTTC	CASRLAGAGGQYF
many	NA	TRBV7-2	TRBJ1-1	TGTGCCAGCAGCTCCTCAGCTTACAACACTGAAGCTTTCTTT	CASSSSAYNTEAFF